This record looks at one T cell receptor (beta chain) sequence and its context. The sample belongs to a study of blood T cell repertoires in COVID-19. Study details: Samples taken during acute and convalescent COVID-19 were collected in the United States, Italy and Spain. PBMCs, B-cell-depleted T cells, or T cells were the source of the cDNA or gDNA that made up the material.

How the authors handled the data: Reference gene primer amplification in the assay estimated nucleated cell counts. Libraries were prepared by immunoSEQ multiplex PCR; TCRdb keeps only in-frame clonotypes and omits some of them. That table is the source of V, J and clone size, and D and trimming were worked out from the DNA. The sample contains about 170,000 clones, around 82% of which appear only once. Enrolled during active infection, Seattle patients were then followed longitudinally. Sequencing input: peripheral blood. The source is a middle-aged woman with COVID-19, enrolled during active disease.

The CDR3, as DNA: TGTGCCAGCAAAACCGGAGGAGATACGCAGTATTTT. Its translation is CASKTGGDTQYF. This rearrangement joins TRBV27 to TRBJ2-3, with D maybe TRBD2 (5 bases). Trimming left V 7 bases short and J 5 bases short, with 10 bases between. Germline values: CDR1 MNHEY, CDR2 SMNVEV (reference sequence). The CDR3 runs 12 residues.